Here is one T cell receptor beta chain with its context. Antigen: not known. Looked up from germline, CDR1 is LNHDA and CDR2 is SQIVND (reference sequence). This CDR3 spans 14 amino acids. After removal of 5 bases from V and 5 bases from J, the junction contained 8 bases not matched to a gene. The method was immunoSEQ multiplex PCR; TCRdb's version includes in-frame clones alone and lacks a portion of them. The sample has 60,000 to 85,000 clones, roughly 80% seen once. The record originates from a study of OX40 agonist ivuxolimab in advanced cancers. On the study more broadly: Patients with prior anti-PD-1, anti-PD-L1 or anti-CTLA-4 therapy were eligible; approximately 40% had some.

Study conclusions and caveats: Low normalized T-cell clonal expansion was also seen in some nonresponders.

This specimen consisted of CD4+ or CD8+ T cells sorted from blood, obtained in a trial of the OX40 agonist ivuxolimab. The TCR originated in an adult with an advanced solid tumor such as melanoma, head and neck, liver or kidney cancer. The chain carries TRBV19 and TRBJ2-5, with 7 nucleotides matching TRBD2. This CDR3 reads CASSPGAGWETQYF. The CDR3 bases are TGTGCCAGTAGTCCGGGAGCGGGGTGGGAGACCCAGTACTTC.